Described below is a single TCR beta chain sequence and its context. Its antigen is unidentified. V lost 4 bases and J 5 bases, leaving 21 bases between the germline ends. Germline CDR1 reads SGHNT; CDR2 reads YYREEE (reference sequence). The CDR3 is 16 amino acids. The data derive from a study of OX40 agonist ivuxolimab in advanced cancers. On the study more broadly: With a range of roughly 20 to 79, age averaged 60 years, and around 83% were male. Three patients responded partially, comprising one with hepatocellular carcinoma and two with cutaneous melanoma.

Overall study results and limits: Both blood CD4+ and CD8+ T cells showed clonal growth by week 6 at 0.1 to 3.0 mg/kg. Expanded clones were, on average, more numerous among CD8+ T cells than CD4+.

The table came from immunoSEQ multiplex PCR; TCRdb's copy has only in-frame clones and leaves some out. Among approximately 60,000 clones listed, about 87% were seen once. The receptor was isolated from an adult with an advanced solid tumor such as melanoma, head and neck, liver or kidney cancer. The source material was CD4+ or CD8+ T cells sorted from blood, sampled in a trial of the OX40 agonist ivuxolimab. The V and J genes are TRBV5-4 and TRBJ1-1, with D possibly matching TRBD1 (5 bases). CDR3 DNA: TGTGCCAGCAGCCCCGGACTAACAGGAAAAGGGACTGAAGCTTTCTTT. It yields the protein CASSPGLTGKGTEAFF.